This T cell receptor (beta chain) came from a study of T cells in Graves' hyperthyroidism and ophthalmopathy. At the level of the study: Upon initial diagnosis and before any treatment, peripheral blood was collected.

The V gene lost 8 bases and the J gene lost 5 bases, with 21 bases spanning the gap. The length of the CDR3 is 14 residues. CDR1 is GTSNPN, CDR2 SVGIG, per germline (reference sequence). The investigators amplified TCR beta CDR3 regions from RNA transcripts. The HTBI primer set was used in a first-round RT-PCR of the TCR CDR3. TCRdb independently ran MiXCR on the multiplex PCR reads; one entry per CDR3 protein. The table lists roughly 200,000 distinct CDR3 sequences, around 18% of them singletons. In regard to this clonotype: The target antigen is unknown.

Findings of the study overall: Most clonotypes expanded in thyroid above 0.001 were likewise present in blood.

Hyperthyroidism, newly diagnosed and lasting under 2 months, affected patients aged 18 to 65. What was sequenced was blood. The chain carries TRBV30 and TRBJ1-2; D call uncertain. The TCR was taken from a man between 35 and 55 years old with Graves' hyperthyroidism. The DNA for the CDR3 is TGTGCCAGCAGCCGGTGGACTGCTGAATATGGCTACACCTTC. Amino acids: CASSRWTAEYGYTF.